One sample yielded the 23 T cell receptor beta chains listed below, sequenced in a study of T cells in Graves' hyperthyroidism and ophthalmopathy. The TCR beta CDR3 regions underwent amplification using RNA transcripts as the source. First-round RT-PCR targeting the TCR CDR3 was performed with the HTBI primer set. MiXCR, run by TCRdb on the multiplex PCR reads, gives a single entry per CDR3 protein. The sample has a few hundred thousand distinct CDR3 sequences; roughly an eighth are singletons. Sequenced material: blood. All receptors come from a woman aged 40 to 55 with Graves' ophthalmopathy.

This clonotype was seen at least ten times. V usage is TRBV5-8 and J usage is TRBJ2-3; no firm D call. CDR1 and CDR2 from the germline V gene are SGHTS and YDEGEE. The germline V and J ends were trimmed by 0 bases and 1 base, with 3 bases remaining between them. The CDR3 covers 13 residues. CDR3 nucleotides: TGTGCCAGCAGCTTGGAAGGCACAGATACGCAGTATTTT. Its translation is CASSLEGTDTQYF.

The V call is TRBV7-8, the J call TRBJ1-2, with D unresolved. V dropped 5 bases and J dropped 2 bases, with 15 bases sitting between them. Germline-derived CDR1 and CDR2 are SGHVS and FQNEAQ. The CDR3 runs to 15 residues. CDR3 DNA: TGTGCCAGCAGCGAGAGAAGAGGTCCAAACTATGGCTACACCTTC. Amino acids: CASSERRGPNYGYTF.

Concerning this clonotype: A much larger clone differs by one base, so this may be a read error. Here the CDR3 reads CSARDQSVNQETQYF. CDR3 coding DNA: TGCAGTGCTAGAGACCAGAGTGTTAACCAAGAGACCCAGTACTTC. The chain carries TRBV20-1 and TRBJ2-5; D call uncertain. The CDR3 loop spans 15 amino acids. Trimming removed 0 bases at V and 0 bases at J, with 11 bases between. Germline CDR1 and CDR2: DFQATT and SNEGSKA (reference sequence).

V is TRBV19 and J is TRBJ2-1, with 8 bases that match TRBD2. CDR3 length equals 16 residues. CDR1 LNHDA and CDR2 SQIVND come from the germline V gene (reference sequence). V lost 6 bases to trimming and J lost 4 bases; unmatched junction nucleotides: 11. CDR3 DNA sequence: TGTGCCAGTAGCACCCGCGGGACTAGAGGATACAATGAGCAGTTCTTC. It yields the protein CASSTRGTRGYNEQFF.

This clonotype appeared many times. CDR3 loop: CASSFNTFRTEAFF. The DNA of the CDR3 is TGTGCCAGCAGCTTTAATACTTTTCGGACTGAAGCTTTCTTT. The chain carries TRBV7-8 and TRBJ1-1; D is ambiguous. The CDR3 has 14 amino acids. In germline, CDR1 is SGHVS, CDR2 FQNEAQ. V was clipped by 3 bases and J by 5 bases, with 13 bases between them.

This clonotype was seen repeatedly, ten times or more. The genes are TRBV7-9 and TRBJ2-1; D is ambiguous. The CDR3 has 14 residues. Trimming removed 7 bases at V and 0 bases at J, with 10 bases between. Germline CDR1 reads SEHNR; CDR2 reads FQNEAQ (reference sequence). CDR3 DNA: TGTGCCAGCAACCTCCTCGGCTCCTACAATGAGCAGTTCTTC. Amino acids: CASNLLGSYNEQFF.

This clonotype appeared many times. The CDR3 reads CASSYGGPSFGYTF. The CDR3 bases are TGTGCCAGCAGTTACGGAGGACCCTCGTTTGGCTACACCTTC. The chain carries TRBV6-6 and TRBJ1-2; D is uncertain. The CDR3 is 14 amino acids. CDR1 is MNHNY and CDR2 is SVGAGI in the germline V gene (reference sequence). The V and J ends lost 2 bases and 7 bases respectively, with 14 bases between them.

On this clonotype: At one end the junction does not follow the germline gene, possibly because of a read error. This sequence joins TRBV2 and TRBJ1-5; possibly TRBD1 for D (5 bases). Germline loops: CDR1 SNHLY, CDR2 FYNNEI. CDR3 length equals 15 residues. CDR3 protein: CASSERGGSNQPRHF. CDR3 bases: TGTGCCAGCAGTGAAAGGGGAGGGAGCAATCAGCCCCGGCATTTT.

This clonotype was observed many times. The chain couples TRBV10-3 to TRBJ2-7, with no clear D. The CDR3 extends over 14 amino acids. Germline CDR1 and CDR2: ENHRY and SYGVKD. V was cut by 5 bases and J by 4 bases, with 15 bases left in between. The CDR3 DNA reads TGTGCCATCAGTTTTAGGTCAGCTACATACGAGCAGTACTTC. Residues: CAISFRSATYEQYF.

This clonotype appeared many times. This chain uses TRBV11-2 with TRBJ2-7, with D perhaps matching TRBD1 (6 bases). Trimming removed 6 bases at V and 6 bases at J, with 12 bases between. Looked up from germline, CDR1 is SGHAT and CDR2 is FQNNGV. This CDR3 has 12 residues. CDR3 nucleotides: TGTGCCAGCAGTTGGGGGCCCCTCGAGCAGTACTTC. Encoded protein: CASSWGPLEQYF.

Many counts were recorded for this clonotype. CDR3 amino acids: CASSPPGGVKYEQYF. CDR3 DNA sequence: TGTGCCAGCAGCCCCCCCGGGGGGGTAAAGTACGAGCAGTACTTC. This chain connects TRBV5-8 to TRBJ2-7; 8 bases are a match to TRBD2. V lost 4 bases and J lost 4; bases outside the gene matches: 10. There are 15 residues in the CDR3. From germline, CDR1 is SGHTS and CDR2 YDEGEE.

This clonotype was picked up many times. The V call is TRBV5-8, the J call TRBJ1-2; no clear D. The CDR3 totals 13 residues. Trimming shortened V by 0 bases and J by 2 bases, and 5 bases separated the two germline ends. CDR1 and CDR2 from the germline V gene are SGHTS and YDEGEE. The CDR3 sequence: CASSLVPNYGYTF. CDR3 nucleotides: TGTGCCAGCAGCTTGGTTCCCAACTATGGCTACACCTTC.

This clonotype was recorded at least ten times. The V and J genes are TRBV5-1 and TRBJ2-1; 10 positions match TRBD2. The V gene end was trimmed by 4 bases and the J gene end by 9 bases; junction bases not matched to a gene: 19. Per germline, CDR1 SGHRS and CDR2 YFSETQ. The CDR3 covers 18 residues. CDR3 region: CASSPGLALAPESLEQFF. The CDR3 nucleotides read TGCGCCAGCAGCCCGGGACTAGCGTTGGCCCCCGAGTCCCTTGAGCAGTTCTTC. The full variable domain, completed using reference TRBV5-1 and TRBJ2-1, is KAGVTQTPRYLIKTRGQQVTLSCSPISGHRSVSWYQQTPGQGLQFLFEYFSETQRNKGNFPGRFSGRQFSNSRSEMNVSTLELGDSALYLCASSPGLALAPESLEQFFGPGTRLTVL.

There are many counts of this clonotype. The chain carries TRBV7-9 and TRBJ2-7; 12 bases match TRBD2. Per the germline V gene, CDR1 is SEHNR and CDR2 is FQNEAQ (reference sequence). After removal of 5 bases from V and 7 bases from J, the junction contained 12 bases not matched to a gene. This CDR3 comprises 16 residues. The DNA for the CDR3 is TGTGCCAGCAGCCCCTATAAGGGACTAGCGGGTGAGGAGCAGTACTTC. Amino acids: CASSPYKGLAGEEQYF.

This clonotype was counted ten times or more. The chain carries TRBV15 and TRBJ2-1, with D uncertain. CDR3 size: 15 residues. The ends were cut back, 3 bases at V and 4 bases at J, with 13 bases in the middle. Germline CDR1 and CDR2: LNHNV and YYDKDF (reference sequence). CDR3 amino acids: CATSRDPGLYNEQFF. The CDR3 nucleotides are TGTGCCACCAGCAGGGACCCGGGCCTTTACAATGAGCAGTTCTTC.

The chain employs TRBV27 and TRBJ2-7, with a weak D call TRBD1 (6 bases). The CDR3 covers 14 residues. Trimming left V 4 bases short and J 5 bases short, with 15 bases between. The germline gives CDR1 MNHEY, CDR2 SMNVEV (reference sequence). This chain's CDR3 is CASSWGLAAHEQYF. As DNA, the CDR3 is TGTGCCAGCAGTTGGGGGCTAGCCGCCCACGAGCAGTACTTC.

Ten or more counts support this clonotype. A junction boundary mismatches the germline segment, possibly from a read error. The gene calls are TRBV29-1 and TRBJ2-1; 8 bases are shared with TRBD2. The CDR3 is made up of 14 amino acids. Germline V gene lookup returns CDR1 SQVTM and CDR2 ANQGSEA. Here the CDR3 reads CSVGTSGNYSEQFF. In DNA, the CDR3 is TGCAGCGTTGGTACTAGCGGAAATTACAGTGAGCAGTTCTTC.

This clonotype was seen ten or more times. The gene calls are TRBV20-1 and TRBJ1-1; the D is unclear. V was shortened by 1 base and J by 8 bases, with 14 bases between the two germline ends. The CDR3 loop spans 13 amino acids. Germline lookup yields CDR1 DFQATT and CDR2 SNEGSKA (reference sequence). The CDR3 loop reads CSARGHGRGEAFF. Here the CDR3 DNA reads TGCAGTGCTAGAGGTCACGGCCGCGGCGAAGCTTTCTTT.

This clonotype was picked up many times. The V and J genes are TRBV28 and TRBJ1-2; D unclear. Germline CDR1 MDHEN, CDR2 SYDVKM. Trimming left V 3 bases short and J 2 bases short, with 1 base between. The CDR3 totals 11 residues. The CDR3 protein is CASSLNYGYTF. CDR3 in DNA: TGTGCCAGCAGTTTGAACTATGGCTACACCTTC.

This clonotype was picked up many times. The chain links TRBV2 to TRBJ1-3; TRBD1 might be the D (5 bases). Germline loops: CDR1 SNHLY, CDR2 FYNNEI. The CDR3 contains 15 residues. V shed 8 bases and J shed 0 bases, with 14 bases lying between them. The CDR3 coding sequence is TGTGCCAGCGGGGGGAGGATCTCCTCTGGAAACACCATATATTTT. It codes for CASGGRISSGNTIYF.

This clonotype was detected a few times. Here the CDR3 reads CASSDSGSYEQYF. The CDR3 nucleotides read TGTGCCAGCAGCGATAGCGGCTCCTACGAGCAGTACTTC. V usage is TRBV28 and J usage is TRBJ2-7, with D possibly being TRBD2 (6 bases). Trimming removed 6 bases from V and 0 bases from J, with 9 bases in between. This CDR3 is built from 13 residues. CDR1 and CDR2 from the germline V gene are MDHEN and SYDVKM.

This clonotype appeared many times. This rearrangement joins TRBV29-1 to TRBJ1-1, with a weak D call TRBD1 (5 bases). Germline V gene sequence: CDR1 SQVTM, CDR2 ANQGSEA. The CDR3 has 12 amino acids. V was shortened by 1 base and J by 6 bases, with 9 bases between the two germline ends. CDR3 sequence: CSVEGRVAEAFF. The CDR3 region has the DNA TGCAGCGTTGAAGGCAGGGTTGCTGAAGCTTTCTTT.

This clonotype was counted only a few times. This chain connects TRBV7-9 to TRBJ1-1; 9 bases are a match to TRBD1. CDR3 length: 16 residues. CDR1 and CDR2 from the germline V gene are SEHNR and FQNEAQ (reference sequence). After removal of 3 bases from V and 4 bases from J, the junction contained 9 bases not matched to a gene. CDR3 in DNA: TGTGCCAGCAGCTTCTACCCGGGACAGGGTAGCACTGAAGCTTTCTTT. It encodes CASSFYPGQGSTEAFF.